The sequence of this TCR beta chain was determined in a study of Ad26.COV2.S vaccination and SARS-CoV-2 variants. Produced via immunoSEQ multiplex PCR; TCRdb's table is partial and in-frame only. Among 180,000 or so clones listed, about 83% were seen once. V was trimmed by 4 bases and J by 3 bases, leaving 11 bases between them. Germline CDR1 and CDR2: SGHRS and YFSETQ. CDR3 size: 13 residues. This receptor was taken from a human donor who had recovered from COVID-19. The sample in question was peripheral blood, obtained after recovery from COVID-19. The chain employs TRBV5-1 and TRBJ2-7, with D perhaps TRBD1 (6 bases). Here the CDR3 DNA reads TGCGCCAGCAGCGACGGACAGAGCTACGAGCAGTACTTC. It specifies CASSDGQSYEQYF.